A selection of T cell receptor beta chains follows, all from one sample in a study of CD8+CD57+ T cells in acquired aplastic anemia. TCRdb used MiXCR to reprocess the reads, holding one entry per CDR3 protein. Among approximately 81,000 distinct CDR3 sequences listed, over 35% were seen once. Input material: sorted CD4+, CD8+, or CD8+CD57+ T cells (not recorded which) from PBMCs. These receptors were collected from a human donor in good health, serving as a control. The CDR3 runs from the conserved cysteine through the conserved F or W. The D gene is left open where the match is weak. The size of a clone is reported for some rows only, either as once, few or many, or as a class for expanded clones.

d_call	v_call	clone_size	j_call	cdr3_aa	cdr3_nt
TRBD1	TRBV20-1	many	TRBJ1-1	CSARFTGGSGMNTEAFF	TGCAGTGCTAGGTTCACAGGGGGCTCGGGCATGAACACTGAAGCTTTCTTT
-	TRBV10-3	once	TRBJ2-3	CAISAQGRGDTDTQYF	TGTGCCATCAGCGCCCAGGGGCGGGGTGACACAGATACGCAGTATTTT
-	TRBV7-9	many	TRBJ2-3	CASSSNDPATADTQYF	TGTGCCAGCAGCTCAAACGACCCGGCGACCGCAGATACGCAGTATTTT
TRBD2	TRBV25-1	-	TRBJ2-4	CASSESRTSGGADTKNIQYF	TGTGCCAGCAGTGAATCCAGGACTAGCGGGGGGGCCGATACCAAAAACATTCAGTACTTC
-	TRBV12-3/TRBV12-4	few	TRBJ1-1	CASSVYSGTDMNTEAFF	TGTGCCAGCAGTGTCTACTCCGGGACCGATATGAACACTGAAGCTTTCTTT
TRBD1	TRBV10-3	-	TRBJ2-1	CAITGTGFYNEQFF	TGTGCCATCACAGGGACAGGGTTCTACAATGAGCAGTTCTTC
-	TRBV30	few	TRBJ1-1	CAWSVGAEAFF	TGTGCCTGGAGTGTAGGGGCTGAAGCTTTCTTT
-	TRBV18	few	TRBJ2-7	CASSPDFGYEQYF	TGTGCCAGCTCACCAGACTTCGGGTACGAGCAGTACTTC
-	TRBV20-1	many	TRBJ1-5	CSARDDQGVNQPQHF	TGCAGTGCTAGAGATGATCAAGGGGTCAATCAGCCCCAGCATTTT
-	TRBV10-1	-	TRBJ2-1	CAGNDTRDKLINEQFF	TGCGCCGGTAATGACACTCGGGACAAATTAATAAATGAGCAGTTCTTC
-	TRBV2	few	TRBJ1-6	CASSDRQYNSPLHF	TGTGCCAGCAGTGACAGGCAATATAATTCACCCCTCCACTTT
-	TRBV28	-	TRBJ1-2	CASSSPLRSLYGYTF	TGTGCCAGCAGTTCCCCCCTTAGGTCCCTCTATGGCTACACCTTC
-	TRBV19	-	TRBJ2-5	CASSIGGAETQYF	TGTGCCAGTAGTATAGGAGGAGCGGAGACCCAGTACTTC
-	TRBV4-2	-	TRBJ1-3	CASSHSGSSSGNTIYF	TGTGCCAGCAGCCATTCGGGATCGAGCTCTGGAAACACCATATATTTT
-	TRBV7-8	few	TRBJ2-3	CASSTLGADTQYF	TGTGCCAGCAGCACCCTAGGGGCAGATACGCAGTATTTT
-	TRBV4-1	many	TRBJ2-7	CASSQARTYEQYF	TGCGCCAGCAGCCAGGCCCGAACCTACGAGCAGTACTTC
-	TRBV6-6	-	TRBJ1-1	CASSYRGDTEAFF	TGTGCCAGCAGTTACAGGGGGGACACTGAAGCTTTCTTT
TRBD2	TRBV9	many	TRBJ2-3	CASSDHGGVDTQYF	TGTGCCAGCAGCGACCACGGGGGGGTTGATACGCAGTATTTT
-	TRBV14	-	TRBJ2-2	CASSQAVNTGELFF	TGTGCCAGCAGCCAGGCGGTGAACACCGGGGAGCTGTTTTTT
TRBD2	TRBV25-1	-	TRBJ2-3	CASSALAGAGYWQYF	TGTGCCAGCAGTGCCCTAGCGGGAGCGGGCTATTGGCAGTATTTT